This TCR beta chain was profiled in a study of T cells in Graves' hyperthyroidism and ophthalmopathy. In this sample, this clonotype turned up many times. Its matching antigen is unknown. Each diagnosis was grounded in clinical symptoms, serum thyroxine and TRAb, thyroid ultrasound, and orbital computed tomography. Using more than 7.5 ml of fresh peripheral blood, PBMCs were prepared. Regions amplified from RNA transcripts were the TCR beta CDR3 regions. A first-round RT-PCR of the TCR CDR3 used the HTBI primer set. TCRdb processed the multiplex PCR reads anew with MiXCR; each CDR3 protein has one entry. The data hold about 700,000 distinct CDR3 sequences, with 11% to 15% observed a single time. Study results and limitations: In simple terms, a model built on 13 V-J features told ophthalmopathy apart from stable hyperthyroidism. Most thyroid clonotypes expanded above 0.001 appeared in blood too.

Sequencing was performed on blood. This clonotype originated in a woman under 30 with Graves' hyperthyroidism.

For the CDR3, the DNA is TGTGCCAGCAGCGTAGGTGACAGAACTGAAGCTTTCTTT. It specifies CASSVGDRTEAFF. The rearrangement uses TRBV9 and TRBJ1-1, with a possible D match to TRBD1 (5 bases). The CDR3 has 13 residues. Per the germline V gene, CDR1 is SGDLS and CDR2 is YYNGEE. V gave up 0 bases and J gave up 5 bases, with 8 bases separating them.